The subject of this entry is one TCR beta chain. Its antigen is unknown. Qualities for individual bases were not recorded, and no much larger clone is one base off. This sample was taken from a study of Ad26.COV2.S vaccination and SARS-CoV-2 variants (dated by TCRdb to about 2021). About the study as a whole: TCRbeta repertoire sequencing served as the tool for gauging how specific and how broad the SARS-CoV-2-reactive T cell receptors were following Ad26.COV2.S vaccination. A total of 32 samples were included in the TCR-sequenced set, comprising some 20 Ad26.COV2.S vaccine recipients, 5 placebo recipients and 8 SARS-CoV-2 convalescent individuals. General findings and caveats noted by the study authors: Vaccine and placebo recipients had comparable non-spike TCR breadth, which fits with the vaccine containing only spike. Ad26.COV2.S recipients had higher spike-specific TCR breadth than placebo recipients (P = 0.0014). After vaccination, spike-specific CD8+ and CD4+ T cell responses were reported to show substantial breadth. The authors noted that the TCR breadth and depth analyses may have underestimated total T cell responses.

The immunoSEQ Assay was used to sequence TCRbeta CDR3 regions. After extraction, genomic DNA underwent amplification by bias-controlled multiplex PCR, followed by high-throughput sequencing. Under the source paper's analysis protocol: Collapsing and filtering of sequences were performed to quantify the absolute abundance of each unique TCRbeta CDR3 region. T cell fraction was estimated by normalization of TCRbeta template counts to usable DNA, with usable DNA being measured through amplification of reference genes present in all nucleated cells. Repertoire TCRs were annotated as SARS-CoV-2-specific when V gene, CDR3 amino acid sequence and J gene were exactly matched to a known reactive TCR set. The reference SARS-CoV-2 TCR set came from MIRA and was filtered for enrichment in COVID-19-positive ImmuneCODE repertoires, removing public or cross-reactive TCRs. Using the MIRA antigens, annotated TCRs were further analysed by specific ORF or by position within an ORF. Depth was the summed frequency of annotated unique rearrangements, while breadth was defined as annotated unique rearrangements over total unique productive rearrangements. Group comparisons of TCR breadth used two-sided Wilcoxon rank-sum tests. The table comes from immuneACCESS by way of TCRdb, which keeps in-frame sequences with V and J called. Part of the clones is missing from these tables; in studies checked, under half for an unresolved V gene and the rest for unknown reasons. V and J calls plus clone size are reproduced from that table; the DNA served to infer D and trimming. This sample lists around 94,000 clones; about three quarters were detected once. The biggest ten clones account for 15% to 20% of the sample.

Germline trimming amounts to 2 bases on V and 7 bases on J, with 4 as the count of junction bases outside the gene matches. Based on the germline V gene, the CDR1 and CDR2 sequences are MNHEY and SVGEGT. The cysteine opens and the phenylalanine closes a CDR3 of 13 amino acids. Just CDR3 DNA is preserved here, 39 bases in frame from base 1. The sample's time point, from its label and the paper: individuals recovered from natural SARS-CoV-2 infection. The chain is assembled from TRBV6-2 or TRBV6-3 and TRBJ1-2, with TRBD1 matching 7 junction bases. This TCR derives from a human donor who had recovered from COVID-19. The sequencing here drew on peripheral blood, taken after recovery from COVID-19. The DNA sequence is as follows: TGTGCCAGCAGTTACGAAGGGGGCGGTGGCTACACCTTC. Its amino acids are CASSYEGGGGYTF.